This T cell receptor beta chain emerged from a study of metastatic and nonmetastatic thyroid tumors. Overall study findings and caveats: As reported, TCR beta diversity in blood and tumor was significantly higher in malignant thyroid tumors than in benign nodules.

TCRdb re-called clones via MiXCR from the PCR reads. The sample records around 37,000 clones, under 25% being singletons. This clone was observed many times. Its antigen is still unknown. The sample holds other DNA sequences that translate to the same CDR3. V shed 2 bases and J shed 3 bases, with 16 bases lying between them. CDR3 length: 15 residues. The germline CDR1 and CDR2 sequences are SQVTM and ANQGSEA. All patients reached thyroid surgery having received no treatment beforehand. The source material was blood. The genes are TRBV29-1 and TRBJ1-1; D gene uncertain. This receptor was taken from a female donor with papillary thyroid cancer or a benign thyroid nodule (not recorded which). Some clones in this sample may be carry-over from other donors' samples. CDR3 protein: CSVESPAIRDTEAFF. The CDR3 DNA follows: TGCAGCGTTGAATCCCCCGCAATAAGGGACACTGAAGCTTTCTTT.